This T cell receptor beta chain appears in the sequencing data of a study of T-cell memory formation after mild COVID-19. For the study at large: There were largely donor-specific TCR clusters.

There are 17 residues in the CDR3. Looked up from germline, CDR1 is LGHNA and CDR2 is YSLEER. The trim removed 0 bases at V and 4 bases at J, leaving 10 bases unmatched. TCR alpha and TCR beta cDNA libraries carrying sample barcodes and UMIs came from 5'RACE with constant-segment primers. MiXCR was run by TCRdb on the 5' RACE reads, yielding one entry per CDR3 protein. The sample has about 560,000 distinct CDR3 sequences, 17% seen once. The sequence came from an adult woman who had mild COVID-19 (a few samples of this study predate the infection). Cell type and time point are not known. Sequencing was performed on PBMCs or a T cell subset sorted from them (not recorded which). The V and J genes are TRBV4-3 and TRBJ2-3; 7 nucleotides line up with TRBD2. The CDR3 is CASSQDPAGEFSDTQYF. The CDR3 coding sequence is TGCGCCAGCAGCCAAGATCCGGCGGGAGAGTTCTCAGATACGCAGTATTTT.